This entry describes one T cell receptor (beta chain). Its antigen is unknown. The record has no base qualities; no much larger clone is one base away. In the ophthalmopathy patients, disease was moderately to severely active, with a Clinical Activity Score of 3 or more, a NOSPECS grade of 4 or more, and a duration of less than 3 months. Exclusion was applied to patients with uncontrolled infections, other autoimmune diseases, pregnancy or lactation. Diagnoses were established on the basis of clinical symptoms, serum thyroxine and TRAb, thyroid ultrasound, and orbital computed tomography. Ficoll-Paque density gradient centrifugation was used to isolate PBMCs from under 11 ml of fresh peripheral blood. Trizol reagent was used to extract total RNA, and RNA quality was then checked on an Agilent 2100 Bioanalyzer. CDR1 and CDR2, looked up from the germline V gene (reference sequence), are SEHNR and FQNEAQ. V and J are trimmed by 0 bases and 10 bases, and the gene matches miss 8 bases of the junction. Counted from cysteine to phenylalanine, this CDR3 has 15 amino acids. Only CDR3 DNA remains: 45 bases, in frame from the first base.

This sample stems from a study of T cells in Graves' hyperthyroidism and ophthalmopathy (dated by TCRdb to the late 2010s). About the full investigation: Peripheral blood was sampled at the time of initial diagnosis, prior to any treatment. According to the paper, TCR Vbeta CDR3 sequencing was carried out on roughly 130 peripheral blood samples, which came from around 43 ophthalmopathy, around 74 hyperthyroidism and approximately 17 progressor patients. Whether ophthalmopathy could be predicted prospectively was tested in an independent validation cohort made up of roughly 19 hyperthyroidism patients plus 17 patients who later progressed to ophthalmopathy. Once sampling was done, hyperthyroidism patients were given methimazole at a starting dose of 30 mg daily, whereas ophthalmopathy patients were given high-dose intravenous methylprednisolone. To identify distinguishing TCR V-J signatures, a discovery cohort of around 98 patients was used, comprising 40 to 45 with Graves' ophthalmopathy and roughly 60 with stable Graves' hyperthyroidism. For training and testing, the 100 or so patients in the discovery cohort were randomly divided in a 7:3 ratio. Thyroid tissue and blood T-cell repertoires from six Graves' hyperthyroidism patients were also compared in the study. Results and caveats for the whole study, not just this receptor: No statistical method was used to fix the sample size in advance, and group allocation was not hidden from the investigators. Blood samples also contained most of the expanded thyroid clonotypes (frequency above 0.001), which suggests that blood repertoires may reflect thyroid immune responses. During validation, the model predicted progression to ophthalmopathy a median of around 6 months ahead of onset, with almost 71% sensitivity and 72% to 85% specificity. Ophthalmopathy was separated from stable hyperthyroidism by a 13 V-J signature model, with 85% to 90% sensitivity and approximately 81% specificity obtained in cross-validation and 80%/75% obtained in testing.

Amplification of TCR beta CDR3 regions was carried out from RNA transcripts. A first-round RT-PCR of the TCR CDR3 used the HTBI primer set with the Qiagen OneStep RT-PCR kit. A second multiplex PCR round built the libraries, followed by size selection and purification. Libraries were sequenced paired-end with 100 bp reads on an Illumina HiSeq2000. The paper's data handling went like this. Raw data were processed with SOAPnuke, discarding reads with adapters, uncalled bases, mean Phred below 15, or no exact constant-primer or identifier match. COPE v1.2.5 was used to merge high-quality paired reads, and clonotypes were defined as unique nucleotide sequences. MiTCR v1.1 was used to align clonotypes to the IMGT TRBV, TRBD and TRBJ reference segments. Analysis was restricted to V-J combinations with a frequency above 0.0001, which covered about 99% of repertoires. The TCS score was defined as F50 (clonal expansion) divided by E x V (chaos), with BLOSUM62-based TCRdist calculated between CDR3 peptides within each V-J. Welch's t-statistics and random forest reduced just over 500 V-J features to roughly 13, which were used in a naive Bayes classifier (R e1071). The Morisita-Horn index was used to measure how similar the thyroid and blood repertoires were. TCRdb redid the processing of the public reads, applying fastp at Q25 and MiXCR, and retained in-frame beta chains. Each entry merges the rows of one CDR3 protein and shows their most common DNA and genes. TCRdb, rather than the study authors, made the V and J calls. In this sample the table shows about 610,000 distinct CDR3 sequences, 14% to 15% of which occur a single time. Clones ranked in the top ten supply 3.5% to 4.5% of the sample.

The sequence was collected from a woman aged 40-49 years with Graves' ophthalmopathy. In this chain, TRBV7-9 is recombined with TRBJ2-5, and 10 junctional nucleotides match TRBD2. Specimen: blood. The CDR3 reads as follows: CASSLAWASGSNQYF. At the DNA level, the sequence is TGTGCCAGCAGCTTAGCGTGGGCTAGCGGGAGTAACCAGTACTTC.